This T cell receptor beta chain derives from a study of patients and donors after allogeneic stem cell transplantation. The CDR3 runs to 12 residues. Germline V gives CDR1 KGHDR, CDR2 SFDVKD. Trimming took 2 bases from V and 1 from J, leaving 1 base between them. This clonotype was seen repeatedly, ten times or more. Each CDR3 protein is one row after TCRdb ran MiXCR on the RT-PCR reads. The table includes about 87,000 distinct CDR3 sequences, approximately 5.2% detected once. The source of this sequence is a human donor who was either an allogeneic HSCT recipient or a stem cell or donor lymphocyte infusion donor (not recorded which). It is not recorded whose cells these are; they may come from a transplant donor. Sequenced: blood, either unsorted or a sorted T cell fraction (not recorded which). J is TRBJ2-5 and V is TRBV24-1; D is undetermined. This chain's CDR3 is CATSDSQETQYF. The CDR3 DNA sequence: TGTGCCACCAGTGATTCCCAAGAGACCCAGTACTTC.